The T cell receptor beta chain under discussion was sequenced for a study of human T cells and chemical hapten exposure. The library labeled individual cDNA molecules by adding unique molecular identifiers to them. MiXCR, run by TCRdb on the RACE reads, gives a single entry per CDR3 protein. Of approximately 370,000 distinct CDR3 sequences in the sample, around 5.5% were seen once. The germline CDR1 and CDR2 sequences are SGHTA and FQGNSA. The length of the CDR3 is 14 residues. Germline trimming cut 10 bases from V and 1 base from J; bases unmatched to any gene: 8. Time point specified: pre-sensitization, week 0. Specified treatment: therapeutic diphenylcyclopropenone sensitization with weekly scalp DPC. Unseparated into fractions, whole blood served as the source from which total RNA was extracted. This clonotype was found a few times.

The receptor was derived from a woman between 18 and 29 years old with alopecia areata. Some clones in this sample may be carry-over from other donors' samples. The sample was whole blood, taken in connection with sensitization to the hapten diphenylcyclopropenone (DPC). The chain combines TRBV7-2 with TRBJ2-5; the match to TRBD2 covers 8 bases. The CDR3 region is CATARGGTQETQYF. Written as DNA, the CDR3 is TGTGCCACCGCCCGGGGGGGGACCCAAGAGACCCAGTACTTC.